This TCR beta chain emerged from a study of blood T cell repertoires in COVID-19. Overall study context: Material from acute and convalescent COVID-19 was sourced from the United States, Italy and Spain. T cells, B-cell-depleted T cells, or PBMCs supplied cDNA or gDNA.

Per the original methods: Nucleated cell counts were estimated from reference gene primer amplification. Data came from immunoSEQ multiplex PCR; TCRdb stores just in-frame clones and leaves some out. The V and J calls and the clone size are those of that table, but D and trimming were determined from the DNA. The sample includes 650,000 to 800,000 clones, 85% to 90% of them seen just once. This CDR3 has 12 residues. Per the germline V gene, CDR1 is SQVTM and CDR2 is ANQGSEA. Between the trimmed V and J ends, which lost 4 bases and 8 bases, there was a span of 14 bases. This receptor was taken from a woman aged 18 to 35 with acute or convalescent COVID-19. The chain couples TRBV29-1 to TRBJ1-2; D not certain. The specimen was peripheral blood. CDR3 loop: CSVGSAEQGYTF. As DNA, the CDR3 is TGCAGCGTTGGCTCCGCGGAGCAGGGCTACACCTTC.